The T cell receptor (beta chain) described here comes from a study of T-cell memory formation after mild COVID-19 (dated by TCRdb to about 2021). General notes on the study: TCR sequence clusters from the two donors were found to be largely donor specific. Two young, previously healthy adult volunteers made up the cohort, one male and one female. In two donors, T-cell clones that expanded and contracted after mild COVID-19 were followed by sequencing TCRalpha and TCRbeta repertoires longitudinally. Summary of the overall study and its limitations: Contracting CD4+ clones were located mainly in the CM and EM memory subsets, whereas CD8+ clones were found to be enriched in EMRA. The study included only a couple of mild cases, and larger cohorts that include severe cases with pre-infection samples were judged to be necessary. Clones that contracted from day 15 to 85 showed balanced CD4/CD8 phenotypes, whereas a second wave of clones that expanded from day 15 to 37 leaned towards CD4+. SARS-CoV-2 specificity was not confirmed for the second-wave clones peaking on day 37. The detection of some responding clones in pre-infection memory suggests that pre-existing cross-reactive memory T cells joined the SARS-CoV-2 response.

These reads were obtained on an Illumina NovaSeq 6000. Using 5'RACE with constant-segment primers, TCRalpha and TCRbeta cDNA libraries were constructed, with sample barcodes and unique molecular identifiers added in the process. RNA was extracted from every sample with Trizol reagent. Libraries were amplified in two PCR steps, with a second sample barcode and Illumina TruSeq adapters added in the second step. Sequencing of libraries was performed on an Illumina NovaSeq with 2 x 150 bp paired-end reads. Per the original workflow: The reads were demultiplexed and collapsed into UMI-guided consensus sequences using migec v1.2.7. Using mixcr v2.1.11, UMI consensuses were aligned to TRA and TRB V and J templates and then assembled into clonotypes. Expanded or contracted clonotypes were those called significant by both edgeR and NoisET, with noise models trained on biological replicates. For edgeR calls, the cutoffs were a false discovery rate-adjusted p below 0.01 and a log2 fold-change threshold of 1. PCA with hierarchical clustering of max-normalized trajectories of the 1000 most abundant clonotypes was used as exploratory dynamics analysis. Separately sequenced CD4+ and CD8+ repertoires were used to assign the CD4 or CD8 phenotype of responding clones. The raw public reads went through TCRdb reprocessing: fastp at Q25, MiXCR clone calling, in-frame beta chains kept. All rows with the same CDR3 protein become a single entry with the most common DNA and genes. These V and J calls derive from TCRdb rather than the authors' analysis. The sample yields some 86,000 distinct CDR3 sequences; roughly 23% were counted once. The ten largest account for around 45% of the sample.

Turning to this clonotype: No antigen is known for it. No much larger clone is present one base from it, and per-base qualities are unavailable.

The germline V and J ends show losses of 6 bases and 6 bases respectively, and no gene match explains 5 bases of the junction. From the cysteine up to the phenylalanine, the CDR3 has a length of 13 residues. Only the CDR3 region is kept as DNA, spanning 39 bases read in frame from base 1. Ficoll-Paque density gradient centrifugation was used to isolate PBMCs. This TCR was sampled from a man aged 18-30 years who had mild COVID-19 (a few samples of this study predate the infection). The sample titles of this study are shuffled in the database, so cell type and time point are left out; the donor was told from shared clones. This chain joins TRBV12-3 or TRBV12-4 to TRBJ2-7; a stretch of 10 junction bases matches TRBD1. Sequenced material: PBMCs or a T cell subset sorted from them (not recorded which). Read as DNA, the sequence is TGTGCCAGCAGAGCCGGGACAGGGGCCGAGCAGTACTTC. Translation gives CASRAGTGAEQYF.